Listed below are T cell receptor beta chains from one sample, sequenced in a study of Graves' ophthalmopathy and Graves' hyperthyroidism. TCRdb reprocessed the multiplex PCR reads via MiXCR and lists one record per CDR3 protein. The table includes about 16,000 distinct CDR3 sequences, about 46% detected once. The sequenced material came from peripheral blood. Receptor source: a woman in her 40s with stable Graves' hyperthyroidism. CDR3s include the opening cysteine and the closing phenylalanine or tryptophan. A D gene is named only where the DNA matches it firmly. Size values are once, few and many counts, or a class for expanded clones, and some rows have none.

CDR3nt	CDR3aa	v_gene	j_gene	d_gene	abundance	len
TGTGCCAGCAACACACAAATCTACACCTTC	CASNTQIYTF	TRBV7-2	TRBJ1-2	NA	NA	10
TGTGCCATCAGTCCGGGACAGGGAAACACCATATATTTT	CAISPGQGNTIYF	TRBV10-3	TRBJ1-3	TRBD1	NA	13
TGCAGTGCAACGACTAGCTACGAGCAGTACTTC	CSATTSYEQYF	TRBV20-1	TRBJ2-7	NA	NA	11
TGTGCCAGCAGCATTGGGGGCACCGGGGAGCTGTTTTTT	CASSIGGTGELFF	TRBV6-6	TRBJ2-2	NA	NA	13
TGTGCCAGTCTCTCCCCGGGACAGGGCCGGGATCCCACCGGGGAGCTGTTTTTT	CASLSPGQGRDPTGELFF	TRBV11-1	TRBJ2-2	TRBD1	few	18
TGTGCCAGGGGCCGGGAAAACACTGAAGCTTTCTTT	CARGRENTEAFF	TRBV2	TRBJ1-1	NA	once	12
TGTGCCAGCAGTGAATTCTGGGGGTTTGTGCAGTTCTTC	CASSEFWGFVQFF	TRBV6-1	TRBJ2-1	NA	NA	13
TGTGCCATCAGTGAGTTTGTAACATCGGAGACCCAGTACTTC	CAISEFVTSETQYF	TRBV10-3	TRBJ2-5	NA	medium-sized	14
TGTGCCACCAGTTACGACGCTGAAGCTTTCTTT	CATSYDAEAFF	TRBV24-1	TRBJ1-1	NA	NA	11
TGTGCCAGCAGTTCCAACGCCGGGACAGCGTATGGCTACACCTTC	CASSSNAGTAYGYTF	TRBV7-3	TRBJ1-2	TRBD1	NA	15
TGTGCCAGCAGCCCGGCGAGGGACTCCTTTAACAATGAGCAGTTCTTC	CASSPARDSFNNEQFF	TRBV7-9	TRBJ2-1	NA	once	16
TGCGCCAGCACCCTGGGAGGAGGGGGTCCCTATAATTCACCCCTCCACTTT	CASTLGGGGPYNSPLHF	TRBV10-1	TRBJ1-6	NA	medium-sized	17
TGCGCCAGCAGTGGCTCATCCACAGATACGCAGTATTTT	CASSGSSTDTQYF	TRBV10-1	TRBJ2-3	NA	once	13
TGTGCCAGCAGCTGGGACGGCCAGGGGGGCTACACCTTC	CASSWDGQGGYTF	TRBV6-1	TRBJ1-2	NA	NA	13
TGCAGTGCTAGAGACCCTCGGGCCATGACGCAGTATTTT	CSARDPRAMTQYF	TRBV20-1	TRBJ2-3	NA	NA	13
TGCGCCAGCTCGACTAGTTCGGTGACCCAGTACTTC	CASSTSSVTQYF	TRBV10-2	TRBJ2-5	NA	NA	12
TGTGCCATCAGTGCCAGGGGAGGTAATCAGTCCCAGCATTTT	CAISARGGNQSQHF	TRBV10-3	TRBJ1-5	NA	medium-sized	14
TGTGCCAGCAGTCAAGATAGGACACGGTCGGCGTATGGCTACACCTTC	CASSQDRTRSAYGYTF	TRBV5-4	TRBJ1-2	NA	NA	16
TGTGCCACCAGCCCGGACAGGGGGTACTCACCCCTCCACTTT	CATSPDRGYSPLHF	TRBV6-5	TRBJ1-6	TRBD1	NA	14
TGTGCTAGTAGTGGGGGGTACAATGAGCAGTTCTTC	CASSGGYNEQFF	TRBV28	TRBJ2-1	NA	few	12
TGTGCCAGTAAAAGGACTAGCGGGGGGAATGAGCAGTTCTTC	CASKRTSGGNEQFF	TRBV19	TRBJ2-1	TRBD2	many	14
TGTGCCAGCAGCCGAGACACGTATGAGGCCAACGTCCTGACTTTC	CASSRDTYEANVLTF	TRBV11-1	TRBJ2-6	NA	many	15
TGCAGTGCCCGAAAGGGGACAGGGGTTCGTCGGAACACTGAAGCTTTCTTT	CSARKGTGVRRNTEAFF	TRBV20-1	TRBJ1-1	TRBD1	many	17
TGTGCCAGCAGTATCTCCAGAGAAACCCTCTACAATGAGCAGTTCTTC	CASSISRETLYNEQFF	TRBV12-3/TRBV12-4	TRBJ2-1	NA	NA	16
TGTGCCAGCAGTGATTGGGACAATTTTTCACCCCTCCACTTT	CASSDWDNFSPLHF	TRBV25-1	TRBJ1-6	NA	NA	14
TGTGCCAGCGCCTATAGGGTAGATACGCAGTATTTT	CASAYRVDTQYF	TRBV27	TRBJ2-3	NA	NA	12
TGTGCCAGCAGCTTGGGTGGGAGGACTGAAGCTTTCTTT	CASSLGGRTEAFF	TRBV5-6	TRBJ1-1	NA	NA	13
TGTGCCAGCAGCTCCGGGACAGGGGCCGGGGAGCTGTTTTTT	CASSSGTGAGELFF	TRBV7-1	TRBJ2-2	TRBD1	NA	14
TGTGCCACCACAGGGGGCAGTGGGGCCAACGTCCTGACTTTC	CATTGGSGANVLTF	TRBV6-6	TRBJ2-6	TRBD1	few	14
TGCAGTGCTGGCGGGGACAGGAGGGCCGGGGACGAGCAGTACTTC	CSAGGDRRAGDEQYF	TRBV20-1	TRBJ2-7	TRBD1	once	15
TGTGCCAGCAGTCCCTTTGAACTGAAAGGCTACAATGAGCAGTTCTTC	CASSPFELKGYNEQFF	TRBV2	TRBJ2-1	NA	many	16
TGTGCCAGTAAGGGCCCGACCTACGAGCAGTACTTC	CASKGPTYEQYF	TRBV19	TRBJ2-7	NA	NA	12
TGCGCCAGCAGCGGAGCGGGAAGGGGAAATGAGCAGTTCTTC	CASSGAGRGNEQFF	TRBV4-3	TRBJ2-1	TRBD2	NA	14
TGTGCCACCAGCATCAATAGCAATCAGCCCCAGCATTTT	CATSINSNQPQHF	TRBV15	TRBJ1-5	NA	NA	13
TGTGCCAGCAGCTTAAGTGGCGGGAGGTACAATGAGCAGTTCTTC	CASSLSGGRYNEQFF	TRBV7-3	TRBJ2-1	TRBD2	NA	15
TGTGCCAGTAGTAGAGGACTAGCGGGAGTAGGAACCCAGTACTTC	CASSRGLAGVGTQYF	TRBV19	TRBJ2-5	TRBD2	many	15
TGTGCCAGCAGTTACGGGACTAGCGGGGGAGATACGCAGTATTTT	CASSYGTSGGDTQYF	TRBV28	TRBJ2-3	TRBD2	few	15
TGTGCCAGCAGTTTGTGGTTTCAGGGCAATGAGCAGTTCTTC	CASSLWFQGNEQFF	TRBV6-5	TRBJ2-1	NA	NA	14
TGCGCCAGCAGCGCAACAGGGGCCCAAGAGACCCAGTACTTC	CASSATGAQETQYF	TRBV5-1	TRBJ2-5	TRBD1	few	14
TGTGCCAGCAGCCGAACAGGGGGAAAATACGAGCAGTACTTC	CASSRTGGKYEQYF	TRBV2	TRBJ2-7	TRBD1	few	14
TGTGCCAGCAGTTCAACAGGGCCCAGGGGTTACAATGAGCAGTTCTTC	CASSSTGPRGYNEQFF	TRBV7-3	TRBJ2-1	NA	few	16
TGCGCCAGCAGCTTGGAGGGGATAAGCACAGATACGCAGTATTTT	CASSLEGISTDTQYF	TRBV5-1	TRBJ2-3	NA	few	15
TGTGCCAGCAGCTTACTGAGATACACTGAAGCTTTCTTT	CASSLLRYTEAFF	TRBV7-8	TRBJ1-1	NA	NA	13
TGTGCCAGCAGGATTACAGGGGAAAGGTCACCCCTCCACTTT	CASRITGERSPLHF	TRBV5-6	TRBJ1-6	TRBD1	NA	14
TGTGCCAGTAGTATTGGGACATCCGGGGAGCTGTTTTTT	CASSIGTSGELFF	TRBV19	TRBJ2-2	NA	many	13
TGTGCCAGCAGGTACCAAGAGACCCAGTACTTC	CASRYQETQYF	TRBV2	TRBJ2-5	NA	NA	11